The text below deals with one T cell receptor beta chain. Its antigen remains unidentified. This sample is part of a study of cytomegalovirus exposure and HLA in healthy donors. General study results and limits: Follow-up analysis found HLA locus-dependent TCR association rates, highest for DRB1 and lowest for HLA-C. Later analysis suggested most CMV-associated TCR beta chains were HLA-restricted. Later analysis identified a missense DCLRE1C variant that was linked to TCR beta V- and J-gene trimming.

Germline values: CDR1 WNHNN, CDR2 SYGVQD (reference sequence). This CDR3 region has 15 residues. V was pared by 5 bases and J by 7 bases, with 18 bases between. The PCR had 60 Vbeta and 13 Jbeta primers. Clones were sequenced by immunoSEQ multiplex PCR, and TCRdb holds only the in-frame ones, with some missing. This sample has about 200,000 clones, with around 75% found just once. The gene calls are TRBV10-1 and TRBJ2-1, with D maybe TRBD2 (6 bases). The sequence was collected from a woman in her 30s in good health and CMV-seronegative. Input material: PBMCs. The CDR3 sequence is CASSPSEGLGNEQFF. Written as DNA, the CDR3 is TGCGCCAGCAGTCCCTCGGAGGGGCTAGGAAATGAGCAGTTCTTC.